The clone carrying this T cell receptor beta chain was observed many times. Its specificity is not known. CDR1 SQVTM and CDR2 ANQGSEA come from the germline V gene. The V gene end was trimmed by 6 bases and the J gene end by 3 bases; junction bases not matched to a gene: 5. CDR3 length: 12 amino acids. In the original analysis: Counting gave a median of approximately 96,000 TCRs per sample, with values ranging from about 23,224 to 750,000. Using its own MiXCR run on the RACE reads, TCRdb lists one record per CDR3 protein. TCRdb, rather than the study authors, made the V and J calls. The sample yields roughly 200,000 distinct CDR3 sequences, approximately 20% seen once. Time point reported: patch test 1, 2 weeks after DPC sensitization. Indicated treatment: therapeutic diphenylcyclopropenone sensitization with weekly scalp DPC. Blood draws came before every patch-test application. The sample is drawn from a study of human T cells and chemical hapten exposure.

Findings of the study overall: Compared to controls, expanded TCRs made significantly more large clusters of similar CDR3s.

The chain employs TRBV29-1 and TRBJ2-7; 7 nucleotides match TRBD2. The material sequenced was whole blood, taken in connection with sensitization to the hapten diphenylcyclopropenone (DPC). This receptor was obtained from a woman in her fifties or sixties with alopecia areata. Some clones in this sample may be carry-over from other donors' samples. The CDR3 DNA follows: TGCAGCGTGACGACTAGCAGCTACGAGCAGTACTTC. Translating gives CSVTTSSYEQYF.